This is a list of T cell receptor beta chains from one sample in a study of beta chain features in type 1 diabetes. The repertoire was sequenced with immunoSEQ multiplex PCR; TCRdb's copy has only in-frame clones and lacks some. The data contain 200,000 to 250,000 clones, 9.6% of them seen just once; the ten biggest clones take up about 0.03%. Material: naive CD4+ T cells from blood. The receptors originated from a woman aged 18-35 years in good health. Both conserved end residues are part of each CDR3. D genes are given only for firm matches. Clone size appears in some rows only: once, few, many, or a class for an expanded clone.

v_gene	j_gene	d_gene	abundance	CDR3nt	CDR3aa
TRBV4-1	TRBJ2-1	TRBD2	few	TGCGCCAGTTTAAGACTAGCGGGGGACAATGAGCAGTTCTTC	CASLRLAGDNEQFF
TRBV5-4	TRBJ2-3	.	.	TGTGCCAGCAGCTTGGGGACTACAATCACAGATACGCAGTATTTT	CASSLGTTITDTQYF
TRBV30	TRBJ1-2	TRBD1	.	TGTGCCTGGAGGCTCACAGGGGGCGAATTAAATGGCTACACCTTC	CAWRLTGGELNGYTF
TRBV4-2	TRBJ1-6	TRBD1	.	TGTGCCAGCAGCCGGACAGGGGGCGATTCACCCCTCCACTTT	CASSRTGGDSPLHF
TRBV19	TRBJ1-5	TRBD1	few	TGTGCCAGTAGATCCGAAGGTCGAGGGGGCCCGGCCGACAATCAGCCCCAGCATTTT	CASRSEGRGGPADNQPQHF
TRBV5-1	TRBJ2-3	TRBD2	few	TGCGCCAGCAGCTTGGGAGCGGGAGTGCACACAGATACGCAGTATTTT	CASSLGAGVHTDTQYF
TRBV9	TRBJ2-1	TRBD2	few	TGTGCCAGCGCAGGACTAGCGGGGGCGGGGGAGCAGTTCTTC	CASAGLAGAGEQFF
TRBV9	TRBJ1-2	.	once	TGTGCCAGCAGCGTAGACCCGCTCCTCGCCTCGGGGTATGGCTACACCTTC	CASSVDPLLASGYGYTF
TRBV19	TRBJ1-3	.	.	TGTGCCAGTAGTACAACAGGAACTGGAAACACCATATATTTT	CASSTTGTGNTIYF
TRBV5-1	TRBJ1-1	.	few	TGCGCCAGCAGCGTGGGGCCTCAGAACACTGAAGCTTTCTTT	CASSVGPQNTEAFF
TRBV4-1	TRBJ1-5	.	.	TGCGCCAGCAGCCAAGAGGGGCATAGCAATCAGCCCCAGCATTTT	CASSQEGHSNQPQHF
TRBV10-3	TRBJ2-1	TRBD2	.	TGTGCCATCAGTGTTGCTAGCGGGAGAAGAGAGGCACATGAGCAGTTCTTC	CAISVASGRREAHEQFF
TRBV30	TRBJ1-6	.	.	TGTGCCTGGAGTCTTTTACGGAGCTCCTATAATTCACCCCTCCACTTT	CAWSLLRSSYNSPLHF
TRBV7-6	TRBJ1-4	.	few	TGTGCCAGCAGCTTAGGGACAGCATGGGGTAATGAAAAACTGTTTTTT	CASSLGTAWGNEKLFF
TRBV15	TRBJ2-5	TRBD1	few	TGTGCCACCAGCAGGCGGGACAGGGAGACCCAGTACTTC	CATSRRDRETQYF
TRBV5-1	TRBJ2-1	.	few	TGCGCCAGCAGCCTCTCCGTGGTAGCAAAGAATGAGCAGTTCTTC	CASSLSVVAKNEQFF
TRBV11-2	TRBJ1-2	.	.	TGTGCCAGCAGCCCATTGACCGGGATCTATGGCTACACCTTC	CASSPLTGIYGYTF